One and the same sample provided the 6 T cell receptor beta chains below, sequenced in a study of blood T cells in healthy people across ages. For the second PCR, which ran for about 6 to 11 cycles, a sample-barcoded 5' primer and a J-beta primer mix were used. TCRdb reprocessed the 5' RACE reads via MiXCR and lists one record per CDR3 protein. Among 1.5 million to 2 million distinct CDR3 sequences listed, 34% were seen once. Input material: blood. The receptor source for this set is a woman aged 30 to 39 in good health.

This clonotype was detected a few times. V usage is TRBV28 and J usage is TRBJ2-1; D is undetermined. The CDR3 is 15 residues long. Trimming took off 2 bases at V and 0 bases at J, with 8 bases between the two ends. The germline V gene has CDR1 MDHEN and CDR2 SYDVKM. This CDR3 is CASSLSPSSYNEQFF. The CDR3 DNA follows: TGTGCCAGCAGTTTAAGTCCAAGCTCCTACAATGAGCAGTTCTTC.

CDR3 bases: TGCAGTGCCCTTGGGACACGCACTGAAGCTTTCTTT. Its protein product is CSALGTRTEAFF. The rearrangement joins TRBV20-1 to TRBJ1-1; tentatively, D is TRBD1 (6 bases). V dropped 6 bases and J dropped 4 bases, with 12 bases sitting between them. Germline V gene sequence: CDR1 DFQATT, CDR2 SNEGSKA (reference sequence). This CDR3 contains 12 residues.

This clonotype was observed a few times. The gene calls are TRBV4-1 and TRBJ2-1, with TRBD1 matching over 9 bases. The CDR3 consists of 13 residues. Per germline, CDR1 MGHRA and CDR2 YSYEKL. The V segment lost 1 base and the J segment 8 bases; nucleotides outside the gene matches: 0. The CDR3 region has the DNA TGCGCCAGCAGCCAAGGGGACAGGGATGAGCAGTTCTTC. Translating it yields CASSQGDRDEQFF.

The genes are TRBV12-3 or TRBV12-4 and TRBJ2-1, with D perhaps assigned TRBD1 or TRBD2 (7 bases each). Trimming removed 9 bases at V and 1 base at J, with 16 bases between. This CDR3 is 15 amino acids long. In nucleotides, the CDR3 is TGTGCCAGTCAGGGGGGGGGAGTGTCCTACAATGAGCAGTTCTTC. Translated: CASQGGGVSYNEQFF.

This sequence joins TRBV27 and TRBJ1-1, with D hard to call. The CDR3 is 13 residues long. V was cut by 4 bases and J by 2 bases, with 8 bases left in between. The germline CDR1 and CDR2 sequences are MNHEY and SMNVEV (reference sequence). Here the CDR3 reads CASSSPANTEAFF. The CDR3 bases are TGTGCCAGCAGTTCGCCGGCCAACACTGAAGCTTTCTTT.

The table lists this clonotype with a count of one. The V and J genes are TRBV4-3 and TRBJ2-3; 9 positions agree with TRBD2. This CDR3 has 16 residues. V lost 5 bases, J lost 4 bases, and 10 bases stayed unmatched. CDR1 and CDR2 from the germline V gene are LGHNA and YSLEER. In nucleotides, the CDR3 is TGCGCCAGCAGCAACTTCCTAGCGGGGTTCGCAGATACGCAGTATTTT. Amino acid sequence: CASSNFLAGFADTQYF.